The present entry profiles one T cell receptor (beta chain) with its context. Per the original methods: Reference gene primer amplification in the assay estimated nucleated cell counts. TCRdb's table, derived via immunoSEQ multiplex PCR, lists solely in-frame clones and lacks some. Clonal size and the V and J genes are those of that table, whereas D and trimming came from the DNA. Found here are 490,000 or so clones, roughly 90% of them singletons; the top ten hold about 1.7%. These data come from a study of blood T cell repertoires in COVID-19. Study background: Sources were T cells, B-cell-depleted T cells, or PBMCs; the material itself was cDNA or gDNA.

Those who participated ranged in age from 18 to 89 years and resided in 24 US areas. Cohort 3 recovery required two negative PCRs, clearance, or symptom resolution. The sequenced sample consisted of PBMCs or T cells enriched from blood (not recorded which). The receptor's source is a woman aged 35 to 49 who had recovered from COVID-19.

The CDR3 DNA sequence: TGTGCCAGCAGCGTAGTGGGGGGGAGCTACACCTTC. Translated: CASSVVGGSYTF. This rearrangement joins TRBV9 to TRBJ1-2; D is perhaps TRBD1 (5 bases). This CDR3 is built from 12 residues. The germline V and J ends were trimmed by 0 bases and 9 bases, with 9 bases remaining between them. The germline gives CDR1 SGDLS, CDR2 YYNGEE.